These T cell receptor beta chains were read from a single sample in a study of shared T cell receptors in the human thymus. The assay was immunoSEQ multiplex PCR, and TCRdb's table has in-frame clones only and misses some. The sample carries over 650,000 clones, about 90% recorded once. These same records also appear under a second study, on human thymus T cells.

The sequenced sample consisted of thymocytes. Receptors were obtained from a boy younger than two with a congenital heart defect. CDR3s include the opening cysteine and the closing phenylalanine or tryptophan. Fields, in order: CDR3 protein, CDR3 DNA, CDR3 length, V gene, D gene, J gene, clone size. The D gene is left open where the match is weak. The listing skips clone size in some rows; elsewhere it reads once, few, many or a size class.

CDR3aa: CASSHSDSSTEAFF; CDR3nt: TGTGCCAGCAGCCATTCGGACAGCAGCACTGAAGCTTTCTTT; len: 14; v_gene: TRBV13; d_gene: -; j_gene: TRBJ1-1; abundance: once
CDR3aa: CASSCNRGRIGFPPYEQYF; CDR3nt: TGTGCCAGCAGCTGTAACAGGGGGCGTATCGGTTTCCCCCCCTACGAGCAGTACTTC; len: 19; v_gene: TRBV7-9; d_gene: TRBD1; j_gene: TRBJ2-7; abundance: -
CDR3aa: CASSLEVGEDGYTF; CDR3nt: TGCGCCAGCAGCTTGGAGGTAGGGGAGGATGGCTACACCTTC; len: 14; v_gene: TRBV5-1; d_gene: -; j_gene: TRBJ1-2; abundance: -
CDR3aa: CATSAQGADYGYTF; CDR3nt: TGTGCCACCAGCGCCCAGGGGGCCGACTATGGCTACACCTTC; len: 14; v_gene: TRBV15; d_gene: TRBD1; j_gene: TRBJ1-2; abundance: -
CDR3aa: CASSLLLAGGETQYF; CDR3nt: TGCGCCAGCAGCTTGCTACTAGCGGGCGGGGAGACCCAGTACTTC; len: 15; v_gene: TRBV5-1; d_gene: TRBD2; j_gene: TRBJ2-5; abundance: -
CDR3aa: CASSDPRHRERKTQYF; CDR3nt: TGTGCCAGCAGTGATCCCAGGCATCGGGAACGAAAGACCCAGTACTTC; len: 16; v_gene: TRBV2; d_gene: -; j_gene: TRBJ2-5; abundance: once
CDR3aa: CASRSTGTASYEQYF; CDR3nt: TGTGCCAGCAGATCAACCGGGACAGCCTCCTACGAGCAGTACTTC; len: 15; v_gene: TRBV2; d_gene: TRBD1; j_gene: TRBJ2-7; abundance: -
CDR3aa: CASSITDETSGGLENEQFF; CDR3nt: TGTGCCAGTAGTATTACGGATGAGACTAGCGGGGGGCTGGAGAATGAGCAGTTCTTC; len: 19; v_gene: TRBV19; d_gene: TRBD2; j_gene: TRBJ2-1; abundance: -
CDR3aa: CASSSRDSNQPQHF; CDR3nt: TGTGCCAGCAGCTCGCGGGACAGCAATCAGCCCCAGCATTTT; len: 14; v_gene: TRBV7-9; d_gene: -; j_gene: TRBJ1-5; abundance: once
CDR3aa: CASSLGLAGSNEQFF; CDR3nt: TGTGCCAGCAGCTTAGGTCTAGCGGGGTCGAATGAGCAGTTCTTC; len: 15; v_gene: TRBV7-2; d_gene: TRBD2; j_gene: TRBJ2-1; abundance: -
CDR3aa: CATSRGRGYQETQYF; CDR3nt: TGTGCCACCAGCAGAGGAAGAGGATACCAAGAGACCCAGTACTTC; len: 15; v_gene: TRBV15; d_gene: -; j_gene: TRBJ2-5; abundance: -
CDR3aa: CASSGQGQDYGYTF; CDR3nt: TGTGCCAGCAGCGGGCAGGGACAAGACTATGGCTACACCTTC; len: 14; v_gene: TRBV7-9; d_gene: -; j_gene: TRBJ1-2; abundance: -
CDR3aa: CATLPGTSGSTQYF; CDR3nt: TGTGCCACCCTACCAGGGACTAGCGGGAGTACGCAGTATTTT; len: 14; v_gene: TRBV10-3; d_gene: TRBD2; j_gene: TRBJ2-3; abundance: -
CDR3aa: CATRETSGSNEQFF; CDR3nt: TGTGCCACCAGGGAAACTAGCGGGAGTAATGAGCAGTTCTTC; len: 14; v_gene: TRBV15; d_gene: TRBD2; j_gene: TRBJ2-1; abundance: -
CDR3aa: CASSNGLAGFTGELFF; CDR3nt: TGTGCCAGCAGCAACGGACTAGCGGGATTCACCGGGGAGCTGTTTTTT; len: 16; v_gene: TRBV7-6; d_gene: TRBD2; j_gene: TRBJ2-2; abundance: -
CDR3aa: CASSLGADRGALNTEAFF; CDR3nt: TGTGCCAGCAGCTTGGGTGCGGACAGGGGCGCGTTGAACACTGAAGCTTTCTTT; len: 18; v_gene: TRBV5-4; d_gene: TRBD1; j_gene: TRBJ1-1; abundance: -
CDR3aa: CASSNRVQETQYF; CDR3nt: TGTGCCAGCAGCAACAGGGTTCAAGAGACCCAGTACTTC; len: 13; v_gene: TRBV7-6; d_gene: -; j_gene: TRBJ2-5; abundance: -
CDR3aa: CASSAYSQETQYF; CDR3nt: TGTGCCAGTAGTGCCTACAGTCAAGAGACCCAGTACTTC; len: 13; v_gene: TRBV19; d_gene: -; j_gene: TRBJ2-5; abundance: -
CDR3aa: CASSLVVQGQAHSGNTIYF; CDR3nt: TGCGCCAGCAGCTTGGTGGTCCAGGGACAGGCGCACTCTGGAAACACCATATATTTT; len: 19; v_gene: TRBV5-1; d_gene: TRBD1; j_gene: TRBJ1-3; abundance: -
CDR3aa: CASSLSSGGRAKNIQYF; CDR3nt: TGTGCCAGCAGTTTATCCTCAGGGGGGAGAGCCAAAAACATTCAGTACTTC; len: 17; v_gene: TRBV28; d_gene: -; j_gene: TRBJ2-4; abundance: few
CDR3aa: CASSLGRIHTKTGGNTIYF; CDR3nt: TGTGCCAGCAGCCTCGGCCGCATCCACACAAAGACAGGGGGAAACACCATATATTTT; len: 19; v_gene: TRBV7-6; d_gene: TRBD1; j_gene: TRBJ1-3; abundance: -
CDR3aa: CASSKGKGNEQFF; CDR3nt: TGTGCCAGCAGTAAGGGTAAGGGGAATGAGCAGTTCTTC; len: 13; v_gene: TRBV6-6; d_gene: -; j_gene: TRBJ2-1; abundance: -
CDR3aa: CSAPDRGDEQFF; CDR3nt: TGCAGCGCTCCGGACAGGGGCGATGAGCAGTTCTTC; len: 12; v_gene: TRBV29-1; d_gene: TRBD1; j_gene: TRBJ2-1; abundance: -
CDR3aa: CASSSDRGISTGELFF; CDR3nt: TGTGCCAGCAGTTCTGACAGGGGGATCTCCACCGGGGAGCTGTTTTTT; len: 16; v_gene: TRBV28; d_gene: TRBD1; j_gene: TRBJ2-2; abundance: -
CDR3aa: CASTSRQANYGYTF; CDR3nt: TGTGCCAGCACCAGTCGACAGGCTAACTATGGCTACACCTTC; len: 14; v_gene: TRBV6-5; d_gene: -; j_gene: TRBJ1-2; abundance: -
CDR3aa: CASSQQGGADTQYF; CDR3nt: TGTGCCAGCAGCCAGCAAGGGGGGGCAGATACGCAGTATTTT; len: 14; v_gene: TRBV7-2; d_gene: -; j_gene: TRBJ2-3; abundance: -
CDR3aa: CATSRDEGQSLYGYTF; CDR3nt: TGTGCCACCAGCAGAGATGAAGGACAGTCACTCTATGGCTACACCTTC; len: 16; v_gene: TRBV15; d_gene: -; j_gene: TRBJ1-2; abundance: -
CDR3aa: CASSQGPTTTSPNTGELFF; CDR3nt: TGTGCCAGCAGCCAAGGCCCCACCACCACAAGTCCGAACACCGGGGAGCTGTTTTTT; len: 19; v_gene: TRBV14; d_gene: -; j_gene: TRBJ2-2; abundance: once
CDR3aa: CASSPKPRTSDRSSYEQYF; CDR3nt: TGTGCCAGCAGCCCAAAGCCGCGGACTAGCGACCGCTCTAGCTACGAGCAGTACTTC; len: 19; v_gene: TRBV27; d_gene: TRBD2; j_gene: TRBJ2-7; abundance: -
CDR3aa: CASRPERVAFSRLEQYF; CDR3nt: TGTGCCAGCAGACCAGAGCGGGTGGCATTCAGTAGGCTCGAGCAGTACTTC; len: 17; v_gene: TRBV5-8; d_gene: -; j_gene: TRBJ2-7; abundance: -
CDR3aa: CASSISRSNSPLHF; CDR3nt: TGTGCCAGTAGTATATCACGGTCTAATTCACCCCTCCACTTT; len: 14; v_gene: TRBV19; d_gene: -; j_gene: TRBJ1-6; abundance: -
CDR3aa: CAIRTPRSPYEQYF; CDR3nt: TGTGCCATCAGGACACCCCGAAGCCCCTACGAGCAGTACTTC; len: 14; v_gene: TRBV10-3; d_gene: -; j_gene: TRBJ2-7; abundance: -
CDR3aa: CASSQDKCRSYGYTF; CDR3nt: TGCGCCAGCAGCCAAGATAAATGCAGGTCCTATGGCTACACCTTC; len: 15; v_gene: TRBV4-1; d_gene: -; j_gene: TRBJ1-2; abundance: -
CDR3aa: CASSPSGGACNEQFF; CDR3nt: TGTGCCAGCAGCCCCAGCGGGGGGGCCTGCAATGAGCAGTTCTTC; len: 15; v_gene: TRBV7-8; d_gene: TRBD2; j_gene: TRBJ2-1; abundance: -
CDR3aa: CASVPASGRNEQFF; CDR3nt: TGTGCTAGTGTACCGGCTAGCGGGAGAAATGAGCAGTTCTTC; len: 14; v_gene: TRBV12-5; d_gene: TRBD2; j_gene: TRBJ2-1; abundance: -
CDR3aa: CAWSTPGQGASGELFF; CDR3nt: TGTGCCTGGAGTACACCGGGACAGGGGGCGTCCGGGGAGCTGTTTTTT; len: 16; v_gene: TRBV30; d_gene: TRBD1; j_gene: TRBJ2-2; abundance: -
CDR3aa: CASGLTQDKLSYNEQFF; CDR3nt: TGTGCTAGTGGTTTGACTCAGGACAAGCTTTCCTACAATGAGCAGTTCTTC; len: 17; v_gene: TRBV12-5; d_gene: -; j_gene: TRBJ2-1; abundance: -
CDR3aa: CASKGYNQPQHF; CDR3nt: TGTGCCAGCAAGGGGTACAATCAGCCCCAGCATTTT; len: 12; v_gene: TRBV27; d_gene: -; j_gene: TRBJ1-5; abundance: -
CDR3aa: CASSLSSGSYEQYF; CDR3nt: TGTGCCAGCAGCTTATCTAGCGGGAGTTACGAGCAGTACTTC; len: 14; v_gene: TRBV7-9; d_gene: TRBD2; j_gene: TRBJ2-7; abundance: -
CDR3aa: CASSLAGEKDRGHTGELFF; CDR3nt: TGTGCCAGCAGCTTGGCCGGGGAGAAGGACAGGGGGCACACCGGGGAGCTGTTTTTT; len: 19; v_gene: TRBV5-6; d_gene: TRBD1; j_gene: TRBJ2-2; abundance: -
CDR3aa: CAWSPGTSLTSTDTQYF; CDR3nt: TGTGCCTGGAGTCCAGGGACTAGCCTTACTAGCACAGATACGCAGTATTTT; len: 17; v_gene: TRBV30; d_gene: TRBD2; j_gene: TRBJ2-3; abundance: -
CDR3aa: CASSLFAGFTSYEQYF; CDR3nt: TGTGCCAGCAGCTTATTTGCAGGGTTTACTTCCTACGAGCAGTACTTC; len: 16; v_gene: TRBV7-9; d_gene: -; j_gene: TRBJ2-7; abundance: -
CDR3aa: CAWSDGTARTSGRLGITDTQYF; CDR3nt: TGTGCCTGGAGTGACGGGACAGCCAGGACTAGCGGGAGATTGGGAATCACAGATACGCAGTATTTT; len: 22; v_gene: TRBV30; d_gene: TRBD2; j_gene: TRBJ2-3; abundance: -
CDR3aa: CASSLSPTSDEQFF; CDR3nt: TGTGCCAGCAGCTTGTCCCCGACTAGTGATGAGCAGTTCTTC; len: 14; v_gene: TRBV5-8; d_gene: -; j_gene: TRBJ2-1; abundance: once
CDR3aa: CASSFSRDRYYEQYF; CDR3nt: TGTGCCAGCAGCTTTAGCCGGGACAGATACTACGAGCAGTACTTC; len: 15; v_gene: TRBV7-9; d_gene: TRBD1; j_gene: TRBJ2-7; abundance: -
CDR3aa: CASSQERQGRIGGYTF; CDR3nt: TGTGCCAGCAGCCAAGAAAGACAGGGGCGAATTGGTGGCTACACCTTC; len: 16; v_gene: TRBV14; d_gene: TRBD1; j_gene: TRBJ1-2; abundance: -
CDR3aa: CSGSTRTSGLYEQYF; CDR3nt: TGCAGCGGATCAACTCGGACTAGCGGGCTTTACGAGCAGTACTTC; len: 15; v_gene: TRBV29-1; d_gene: TRBD2; j_gene: TRBJ2-7; abundance: -
CDR3aa: CSAKRNTEAFF; CDR3nt: TGCAGTGCAAAGAGGAACACTGAAGCTTTCTTT; len: 11; v_gene: TRBV20-1; d_gene: -; j_gene: TRBJ1-1; abundance: -
CDR3aa: CASSGDRGYSNQPQHF; CDR3nt: TGTGCCAGCAGCGGGGACAGGGGCTATAGCAATCAGCCCCAGCATTTT; len: 16; v_gene: TRBV2; d_gene: TRBD1; j_gene: TRBJ1-5; abundance: -
CDR3aa: CASSLSGQETQYF; CDR3nt: TGTGCCAGCAGCCTTAGCGGGCAAGAGACCCAGTACTTC; len: 13; v_gene: TRBV27; d_gene: TRBD2; j_gene: TRBJ2-5; abundance: -
CDR3aa: CASSYDRGGQPQHF; CDR3nt: TGTGCCAGCAGTTACGACCGGGGAGGCCAGCCCCAGCATTTT; len: 14; v_gene: TRBV6-5; d_gene: -; j_gene: TRBJ1-5; abundance: -
CDR3aa: CALGTGSNYGYTF; CDR3nt: TGTGCTCTAGGGACAGGATCTAACTATGGCTACACCTTC; len: 13; v_gene: TRBV28; d_gene: TRBD1; j_gene: TRBJ1-2; abundance: once
CDR3aa: CASSSRLAGDTYEQYF; CDR3nt: TGTGCCAGCAGTTCTCGGCTAGCGGGAGACACCTACGAGCAGTACTTC; len: 16; v_gene: TRBV28; d_gene: TRBD2; j_gene: TRBJ2-7; abundance: -
CDR3aa: CAISESRLAGGHGEQFF; CDR3nt: TGTGCCATCAGTGAGTCGAGACTAGCGGGAGGGCACGGTGAGCAGTTCTTC; len: 17; v_gene: TRBV10-3; d_gene: TRBD2; j_gene: TRBJ2-1; abundance: -
CDR3aa: CSVAQPFDNEQFF; CDR3nt: TGCAGCGTTGCACAGCCGTTCGACAATGAGCAGTTCTTC; len: 13; v_gene: TRBV29-1; d_gene: -; j_gene: TRBJ2-1; abundance: once
CDR3aa: CASSLAGSYGYTF; CDR3nt: TGTGCCAGCAGTTTAGCAGGGTCTTATGGCTACACCTTC; len: 13; v_gene: TRBV27; d_gene: -; j_gene: TRBJ1-2; abundance: -
CDR3aa: CASSWDGTPSYEQYF; CDR3nt: TGTGCCAGCAGCTGGGACGGGACTCCCTCCTACGAGCAGTACTTC; len: 15; v_gene: TRBV7-2; d_gene: -; j_gene: TRBJ2-7; abundance: -